This TCR beta chain was identified during a study of sequential checkpoint blockade in melanoma. Broader study findings: For nivolumab-first patients, baseline tumor clonality was associated with response. PD-L1 staining and CD8+ counts, not mutational load, tracked tumor T-cell clonality.

The treatment: randomized to nivolumab then ipilimumab (arm A) or the reverse (arm B). The germline CDR1 and CDR2 sequences are SQVTM and ANQGSEA. V lost 8 bases and J lost 4; bases outside the gene matches: 10. The CDR3 sequence is 14 residues long. The count of this clone is one. Antigen: not known. Sequencing was performed with immunoSEQ multiplex PCR; in TCRdb, only in-frame clones are kept and a portion is missing. The sample records about 18,000 clones, less than 30% being singletons. The sequence derives from a human donor with melanoma. The input for sequencing was tumor tissue (inferred from file names), taken from a patient given nivolumab and ipilimumab in sequence. The V call is TRBV29-1, the J call TRBJ2-3, with 9 nucleotides matching TRBD1. CDR3 sequence: CSPRTGAGSDTQYF. In nucleotides, the CDR3 is TGCAGCCCAAGGACAGGGGCCGGATCAGATACGCAGTATTTT.